The 5 T cell receptor beta chains reported below all come from one sample, sequenced in a study of T cells in tuberculosis. Profiling relied on immunoSEQ multiplex PCR, and the TCRdb table lists in-frame clones only, not all of them. The sample comprises about 23,000 clones, more than 95% of which are singletons, and 6.2% rests with the top ten. Sequencing was carried out using PBMCs. These receptors all stem from a donor aged 10-35 years with latent tuberculosis or without tuberculosis infection.

The CDR3 nucleotides read TGCGCCAGCAGCTTACTCCAACGGGTTCCAGGGGCCAACGTCCTGACTTTC. Its translation is CASSLLQRVPGANVLTF. The chain links TRBV5-1 to TRBJ2-6; D is undetermined. Germline CDR1 SGHRS, CDR2 YFSETQ. This CDR3 has 17 amino acids. Trimming took 2 bases from V and 4 from J, leaving 16 bases between them.

This chain connects TRBV10-3 to TRBJ1-5; 8 bases agree with TRBD1. V lost 0 bases to trimming and J lost 2 bases; unmatched junction nucleotides: 3. Germline V CDR1 and CDR2: ENHRY, SYGVKD. This CDR3 comprises 16 residues. The CDR3 is CAISESETGGNQPQHF. The DNA of the CDR3 is TGTGCCATCAGTGAGTCAGAGACAGGGGGCAATCAGCCCCAGCATTTT.

This chain uses TRBV4-1 with TRBJ1-4; possibly TRBD1 for D (5 bases). With 4 bases removed from V and 7 bases from J, the gap between germline ends came to 16 bases. The germline CDR1 and CDR2 sequences are MGHRA and YSYEKL. CDR3 length: 15 residues. The CDR3 loop is CASSRPTGAGEKLFF. In DNA form, the CDR3 reads TGCGCCAGCAGCCGACCAACAGGAGCGGGTGAAAAACTGTTTTTT.

The rearrangement links TRBV7-2 to TRBJ1-4; 7 bases align to TRBD1. CDR3 length: 18 residues. Germline V gene lookup returns CDR1 SGHTA and CDR2 FQGNSA. J lost 2 bases, V lost 6 bases, and 15 bases had no gene match. The CDR3 protein is CASSFDRAKGFTNEKLFF. DNA for the CDR3: TGTGCCAGCAGTTTTGACAGGGCAAAAGGGTTTACTAATGAAAAACTGTTTTTT.

This clone has just one count. The chain carries TRBV19 and TRBJ2-1; 11 nucleotides agree with TRBD2. This CDR3 is built from 15 residues. Looked up from germline, CDR1 is LNHDA and CDR2 is SQIVND (reference sequence). Unmatched junction bases numbered 7, after V lost 5 bases and J lost 7 bases. CDR3 coding DNA: TGTGCCAGTAGTGTAGGGACTAGCGGTTGGAATGAGCAGTTCTTC. The encoded protein is CASSVGTSGWNEQFF.